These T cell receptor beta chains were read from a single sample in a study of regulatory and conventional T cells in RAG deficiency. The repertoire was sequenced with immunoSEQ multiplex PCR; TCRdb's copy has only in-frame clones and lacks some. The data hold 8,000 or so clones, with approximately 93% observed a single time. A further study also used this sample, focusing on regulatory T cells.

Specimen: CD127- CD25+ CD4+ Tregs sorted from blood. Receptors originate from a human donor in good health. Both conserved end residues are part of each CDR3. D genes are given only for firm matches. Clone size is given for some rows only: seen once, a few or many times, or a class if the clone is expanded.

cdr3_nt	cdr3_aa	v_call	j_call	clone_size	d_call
TGTGCCAGCAAGGTGTGGGGGGGCTGGGAGCAGTACTTC	CASKVWGGWEQYF	TRBV27	TRBJ2-5	few	.
TGTGCCAGCAGTTACTCAAGGGGGTCCATGAACACTGAAGCTTTCTTT	CASSYSRGSMNTEAFF	TRBV6-5	TRBJ1-1	.	.
TGTGCCAGTAGTCAGACAGTCAGCGTTGAAGCTTTCTTT	CASSQTVSVEAFF	TRBV19	TRBJ1-1	.	.
TGCGCCAGCAGCTCCCGGGACAGGAAATACGAGCAGTACTTC	CASSSRDRKYEQYF	TRBV5-1	TRBJ2-7	.	TRBD1
TGTGCCAGCAGCTTAGGCGGGCGGGGGGGCCACGAGCAGTACTTC	CASSLGGRGGHEQYF	TRBV7-8	TRBJ2-7	once	TRBD2
TGTGCCAGCAGCCTCAGGGAAACTGAAGCTTTCTTT	CASSLRETEAFF	TRBV9	TRBJ1-1	.	.
TGTGCCAGTAGTATACAAAATGAAAAACTGTTTTTT	CASSIQNEKLFF	TRBV19	TRBJ1-4	.	.
TGTGCCAGCAGCAAACTTTGGGGAGCGGAGTCGCGGGATGAGCAGTTCTTC	CASSKLWGAESRDEQFF	TRBV21-1	TRBJ2-1	.	.
TGTGCCAGCAGTGGGGAGACAGGGAACAATCAGCCCCAGCATTTT	CASSGETGNNQPQHF	TRBV2	TRBJ1-5	.	TRBD1
TGTGCCTGGAGTGTACAGGTCCTCCCTGGTACGCAGTATTTT	CAWSVQVLPGTQYF	TRBV30	TRBJ2-3	.	.
TGTGCCAGCAGTCCTCGACCCCTCGGGGGTTCACCCCTCCACTTT	CASSPRPLGGSPLHF	TRBV27	TRBJ1-6	.	.
TGTGCCACCAGCGGACAGGCCGATCAGCCCCAGCATTTT	CATSGQADQPQHF	TRBV15	TRBJ1-5	.	TRBD1
TGTGCCAGCAGCTTACCTAGCGGGGGTTTCGGGGAACAAGAGACCCAGTACTTC	CASSLPSGGFGEQETQYF	TRBV7-9	TRBJ2-5	.	TRBD2
TGTGCCACCAGCAGAGATCCGGGACAGGGGGCAGGGGAGCAGTACTTC	CATSRDPGQGAGEQYF	TRBV15	TRBJ2-7	.	TRBD1
TGTGCCTGGATTCAGCCTATGGCAGGAAGGAATGAAAAACTGTTTTTT	CAWIQPMAGRNEKLFF	TRBV30	TRBJ1-4	.	.
TGCGCCAGCAGCTTTAGTCACCAAGAGACCCAGTACTTC	CASSFSHQETQYF	TRBV5-1	TRBJ2-5	.	.
TGCGCCAGCAGCTTCCTGGGGGCGGGGGCCCCCCAGGAGCAGTACTTC	CASSFLGAGAPQEQYF	TRBV5-1	TRBJ2-7	once	.
TGTGCCAGCAGCCCGGAGATTGGAGCGGGAGGGGGAGAGACCCAGTACTTC	CASSPEIGAGGGETQYF	TRBV5-4	TRBJ2-5	.	TRBD2
TGTGCCAGCTCTCCTAATCTCGGAGATGGCTACACCTTC	CASSPNLGDGYTF	TRBV18	TRBJ1-2	.	.
TGCGCCAGCAGCTTGGAAGGGGGTAGCACAGATACGCAGTATTTT	CASSLEGGSTDTQYF	TRBV5-1	TRBJ2-3	.	.
TGTGCCAGCAGCACAATAATAGGAGGGGAGCAGTACTTC	CASSTIIGGEQYF	TRBV6-5	TRBJ2-7	.	.
TGTGCCAGCCCTTGGGGAACAGGGCAGAACACTGAAGCTTTCTTT	CASPWGTGQNTEAFF	TRBV6-1	TRBJ1-1	.	.
TGTGCCAGCAGTCCCGGACAGGGGTGGTATCAGCCCCAGCATTTT	CASSPGQGWYQPQHF	TRBV6-5	TRBJ1-5	few	TRBD1
TGTGCCAGCAGCTTAGGGGGTAGCGGGAGAGCAGATACGCAGTATTTT	CASSLGGSGRADTQYF	TRBV11-2	TRBJ2-3	.	TRBD2
TGTGCCAGCAGCTCTAGACTAAGCGGGAGGGCCTTAGAGACCCAGTACTTC	CASSSRLSGRALETQYF	TRBV5-4	TRBJ2-5	.	TRBD2
TGCGCCAGCAGCTTGGGAGTCGGCGGGTTTAGGGCAGATACGCAGTATTTT	CASSLGVGGFRADTQYF	TRBV5-1	TRBJ2-3	.	.
TGTGCCAGGACTAGCGGGAGGGCCTACGAGCAGTACTTC	CARTSGRAYEQYF	TRBV7-2	TRBJ2-7	.	TRBD2
TGCGCCAGCAGCCGCACAGGACCTAATGAAAAACTGTTTTTT	CASSRTGPNEKLFF	TRBV5-1	TRBJ1-4	once	.
TGCGCCAGCAGCCTTGAAGGGGTAACCCAGTACTTC	CASSLEGVTQYF	TRBV5-1	TRBJ2-5	once	.
TGTGCCAGCAGTTGGCGGGACAGGGAAAACAATCAGCCCCAGCATTTT	CASSWRDRENNQPQHF	TRBV6-6	TRBJ1-5	.	TRBD1
TGCAGCGCATGGACAGGGATTGATGAGCAGTTCTTC	CSAWTGIDEQFF	TRBV29-1	TRBJ2-1	.	TRBD1
TGTGCCAGTAGTATTGGGCTAGCGGGAGTCTCCTACAATGAGCAGTTCTTC	CASSIGLAGVSYNEQFF	TRBV19	TRBJ2-1	.	TRBD2
TGTGCCAGCAGCTTAGGAAATCCGAGCTCCTATAATTCACCCCTCCACTTT	CASSLGNPSSYNSPLHF	TRBV7-2	TRBJ1-6	.	.
TGTGCTAGTGCCGAAACAGGGAACACCGGGGAGCTGTTTTTT	CASAETGNTGELFF	TRBV12-5	TRBJ2-2	.	.
TGCGCCAGCAGCCAAGAACCGGGACAGGGTCTGAACGAGCAGTACTTC	CASSQEPGQGLNEQYF	TRBV4-1	TRBJ2-7	.	TRBD1
TGTGCCAGCAGTTACTCGTATGGTAGCGGCTCCTACGAGCAGTACTTC	CASSYSYGSGSYEQYF	TRBV6-5	TRBJ2-7	.	.
TGTGCCTGGAGTGTAGTACTGGGCTATGGAAACACCATATATTTT	CAWSVVLGYGNTIYF	TRBV30	TRBJ1-3	.	.
TGTGCCAGCAGTTTCCGGGACAGCAACTATGGCTACACCTTC	CASSFRDSNYGYTF	TRBV27	TRBJ1-2	.	TRBD1
TGTGCCAGCGGTTTATCAGGGTTAGGGTCTTTCTTT	CASGLSGLGSFF	TRBV25-1	TRBJ1-1	.	.
TGTGCCAGCAGCTGGTGGGGCAGGGGCTATGGCTACACCTTC	CASSWWGRGYGYTF	TRBV7-2	TRBJ1-2	.	.
TGTGCCAGCAGCTTAGGGGTAGCGGGAGAACTTGAGCAGTTCTTC	CASSLGVAGELEQFF	TRBV7-9	TRBJ2-1	.	TRBD2
TGTGCCAGTAGTATAGTCTCGGCGGGGGCCGGCAATCAGCCCCAGCATTTT	CASSIVSAGAGNQPQHF	TRBV19	TRBJ1-5	.	.